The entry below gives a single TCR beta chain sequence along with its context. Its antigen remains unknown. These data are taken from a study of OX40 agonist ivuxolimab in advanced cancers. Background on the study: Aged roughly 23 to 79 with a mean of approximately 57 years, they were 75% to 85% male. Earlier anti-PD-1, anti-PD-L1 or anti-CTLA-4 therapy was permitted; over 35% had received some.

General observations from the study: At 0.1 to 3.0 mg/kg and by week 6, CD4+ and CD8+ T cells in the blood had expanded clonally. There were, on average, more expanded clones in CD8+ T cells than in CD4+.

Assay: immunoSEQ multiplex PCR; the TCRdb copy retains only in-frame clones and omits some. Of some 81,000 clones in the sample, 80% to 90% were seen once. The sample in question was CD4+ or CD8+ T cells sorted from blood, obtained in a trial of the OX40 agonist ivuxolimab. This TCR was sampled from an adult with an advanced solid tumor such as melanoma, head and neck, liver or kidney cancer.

This CDR3 is CASSLTGENEKLFF. The DNA for the CDR3 is TGTGCCAGCAGCTTGACAGGGGAAAATGAAAAACTGTTTTTT. The chain links TRBV6-5 to TRBJ1-4; TRBD1 matches 8 bases. With 6 bases clipped from V and 5 bases from J, the junction kept 5 bases outside the gene matches. This CDR3 region has 14 residues. Looked up from germline, CDR1 is MNHEY and CDR2 is SVGAGI.